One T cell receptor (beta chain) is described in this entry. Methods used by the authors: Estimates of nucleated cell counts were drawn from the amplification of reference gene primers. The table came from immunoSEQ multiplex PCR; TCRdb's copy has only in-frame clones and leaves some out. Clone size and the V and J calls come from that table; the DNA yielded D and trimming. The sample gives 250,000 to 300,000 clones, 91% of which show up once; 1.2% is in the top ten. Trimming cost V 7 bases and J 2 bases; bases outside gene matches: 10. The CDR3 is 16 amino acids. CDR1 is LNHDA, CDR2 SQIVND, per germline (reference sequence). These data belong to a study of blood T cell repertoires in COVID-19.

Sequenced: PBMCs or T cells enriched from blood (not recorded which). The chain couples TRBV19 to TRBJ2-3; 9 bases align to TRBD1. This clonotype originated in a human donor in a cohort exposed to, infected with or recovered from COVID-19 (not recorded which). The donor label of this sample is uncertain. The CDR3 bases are TGTGCCAGTAAGGCCTGGGGGACAGGGTACACAGATACGCAGTATTTT. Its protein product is CASKAWGTGYTDTQYF.